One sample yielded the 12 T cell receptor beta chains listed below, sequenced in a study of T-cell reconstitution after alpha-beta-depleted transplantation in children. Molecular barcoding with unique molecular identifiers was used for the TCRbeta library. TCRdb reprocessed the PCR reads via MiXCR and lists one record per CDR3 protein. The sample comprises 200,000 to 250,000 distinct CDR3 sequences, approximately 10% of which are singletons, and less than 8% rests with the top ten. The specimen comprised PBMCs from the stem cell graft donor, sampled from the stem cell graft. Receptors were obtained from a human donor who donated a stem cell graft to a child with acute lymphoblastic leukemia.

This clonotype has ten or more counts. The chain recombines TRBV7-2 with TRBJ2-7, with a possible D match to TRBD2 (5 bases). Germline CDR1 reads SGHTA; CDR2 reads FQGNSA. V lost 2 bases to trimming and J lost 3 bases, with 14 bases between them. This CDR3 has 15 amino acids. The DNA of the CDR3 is TGTGCCAGCAGCTTATATGAAACTAGAATCTACGAGCAGTACTTC. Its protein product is CASSLYETRIYEQYF.

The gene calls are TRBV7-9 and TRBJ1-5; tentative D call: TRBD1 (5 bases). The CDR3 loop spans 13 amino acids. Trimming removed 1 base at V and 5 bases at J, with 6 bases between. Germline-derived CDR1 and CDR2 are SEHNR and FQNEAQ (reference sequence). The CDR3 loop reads CASSLGQHQPQHF. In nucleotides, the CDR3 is TGTGCCAGCAGCTTAGGACAGCATCAGCCCCAGCATTTT.

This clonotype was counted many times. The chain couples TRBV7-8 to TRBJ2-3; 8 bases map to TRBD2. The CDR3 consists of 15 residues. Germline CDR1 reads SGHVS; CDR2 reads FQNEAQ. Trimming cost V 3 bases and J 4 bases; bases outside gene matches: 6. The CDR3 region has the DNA TGTGCCAGCAGCTTCGGGAGGGGTTGGGCAGATACGCAGTATTTT. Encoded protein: CASSFGRGWADTQYF.

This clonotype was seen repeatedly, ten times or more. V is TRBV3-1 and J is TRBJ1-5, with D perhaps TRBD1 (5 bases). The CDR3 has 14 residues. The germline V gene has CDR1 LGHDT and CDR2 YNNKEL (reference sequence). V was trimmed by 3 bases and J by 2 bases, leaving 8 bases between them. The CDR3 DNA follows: TGTGCCAGCAGCCAGGGGGGGGGCAATCAGCCCCAGCATTTT. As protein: CASSQGGGNQPQHF. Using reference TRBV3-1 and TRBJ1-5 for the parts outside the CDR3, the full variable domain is DTAVSQTPKYLVTQMGNDKSIKCEQNLGHDTMYWYKQDSKKFLKIMFSYNNKELIINETVPNRFSPKSPDKAHLNLHINSLELGDSAVYFCASSQGGGNQPQHFGDGTRLSIL.

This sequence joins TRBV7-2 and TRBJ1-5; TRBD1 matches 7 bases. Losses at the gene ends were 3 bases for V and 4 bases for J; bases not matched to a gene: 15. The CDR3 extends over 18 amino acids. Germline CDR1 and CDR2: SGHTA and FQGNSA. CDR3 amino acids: CASSFPQTGSSVNQPQHF. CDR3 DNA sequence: TGTGCCAGCAGCTTCCCGCAGACAGGGTCCAGCGTAAATCAGCCCCAGCATTTT.

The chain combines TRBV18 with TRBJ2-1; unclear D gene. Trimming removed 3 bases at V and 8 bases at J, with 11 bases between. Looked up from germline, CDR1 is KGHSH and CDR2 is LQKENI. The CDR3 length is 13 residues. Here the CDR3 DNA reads TGTGCCAGCTCACCGGGGTCTGGGGATGAGCAGTTCTTC. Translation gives CASSPGSGDEQFF.

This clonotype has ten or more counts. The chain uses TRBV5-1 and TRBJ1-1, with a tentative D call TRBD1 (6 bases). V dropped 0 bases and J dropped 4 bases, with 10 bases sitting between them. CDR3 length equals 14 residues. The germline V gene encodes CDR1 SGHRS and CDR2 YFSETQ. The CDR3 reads CASSLDGQITEAFF. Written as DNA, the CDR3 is TGCGCCAGCAGCTTGGATGGACAGATCACTGAAGCTTTCTTT.

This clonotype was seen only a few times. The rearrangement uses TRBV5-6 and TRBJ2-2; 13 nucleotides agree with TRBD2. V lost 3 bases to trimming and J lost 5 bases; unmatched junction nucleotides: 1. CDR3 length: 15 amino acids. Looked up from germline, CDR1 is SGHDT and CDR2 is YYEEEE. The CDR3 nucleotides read TGTGCCAGCAGCTGGGGACTAGCGGGAACCGGGGAGCTGTTTTTT. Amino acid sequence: CASSWGLAGTGELFF.

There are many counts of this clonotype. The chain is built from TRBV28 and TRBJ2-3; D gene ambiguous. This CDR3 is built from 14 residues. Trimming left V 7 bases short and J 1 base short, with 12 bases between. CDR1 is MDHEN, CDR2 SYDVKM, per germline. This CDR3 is CASIVSFGTDTQYF. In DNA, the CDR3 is TGTGCCAGCATTGTGTCTTTTGGCACAGATACGCAGTATTTT. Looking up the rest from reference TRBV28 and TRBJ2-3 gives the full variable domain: DVKVTQSSRYLVKRTGEKVFLECVQDMDHENMFWYRQDPGLGLRLIYFSYDVKMKEKGDIPEGYSVSREKKERFSLILESASTNQTSMYLCASIVSFGTDTQYFGPGTRLTVL.

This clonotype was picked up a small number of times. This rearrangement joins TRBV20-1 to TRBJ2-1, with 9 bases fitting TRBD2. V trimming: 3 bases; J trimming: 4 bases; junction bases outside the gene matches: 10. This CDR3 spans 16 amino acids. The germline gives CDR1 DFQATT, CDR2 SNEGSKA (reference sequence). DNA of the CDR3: TGCAGTGCTAGCGAGCGGGGGGCCTCGAGGTACAATGAGCAGTTCTTC. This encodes CSASERGASRYNEQFF.

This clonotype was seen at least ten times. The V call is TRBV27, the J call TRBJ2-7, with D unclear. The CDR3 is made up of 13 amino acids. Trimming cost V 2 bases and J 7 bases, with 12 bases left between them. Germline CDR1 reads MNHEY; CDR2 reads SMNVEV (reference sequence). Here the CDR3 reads CASSLRIEREQYF. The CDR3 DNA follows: TGTGCCAGCAGTTTAAGGATCGAACGGGAGCAGTACTTC.

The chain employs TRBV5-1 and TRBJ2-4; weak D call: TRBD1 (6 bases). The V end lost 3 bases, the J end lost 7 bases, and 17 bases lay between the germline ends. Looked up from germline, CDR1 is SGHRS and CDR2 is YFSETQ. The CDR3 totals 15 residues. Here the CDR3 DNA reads TGCGCCAGCAGCTCGACAGGTTTTTCGTCGAACATTCAGTACTTC. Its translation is CASSSTGFSSNIQYF.